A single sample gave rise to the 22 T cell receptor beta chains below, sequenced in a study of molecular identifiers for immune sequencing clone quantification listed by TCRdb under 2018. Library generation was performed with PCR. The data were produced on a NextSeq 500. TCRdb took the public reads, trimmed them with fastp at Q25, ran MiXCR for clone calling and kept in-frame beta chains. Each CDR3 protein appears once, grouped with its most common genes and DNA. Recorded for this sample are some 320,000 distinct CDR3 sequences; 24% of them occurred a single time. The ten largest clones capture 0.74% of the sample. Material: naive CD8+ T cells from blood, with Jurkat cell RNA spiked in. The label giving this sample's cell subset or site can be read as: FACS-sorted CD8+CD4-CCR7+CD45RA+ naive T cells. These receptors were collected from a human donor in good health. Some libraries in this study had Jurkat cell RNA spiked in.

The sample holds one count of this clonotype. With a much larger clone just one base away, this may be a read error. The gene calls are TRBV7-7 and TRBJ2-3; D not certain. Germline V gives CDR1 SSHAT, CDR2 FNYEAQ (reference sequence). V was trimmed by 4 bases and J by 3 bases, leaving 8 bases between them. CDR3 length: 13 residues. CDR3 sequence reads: CASSSYLTDTQYF. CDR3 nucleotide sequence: TGTGCCAGCAGCTCATATTTGACAGATACGCAGTATTTT.

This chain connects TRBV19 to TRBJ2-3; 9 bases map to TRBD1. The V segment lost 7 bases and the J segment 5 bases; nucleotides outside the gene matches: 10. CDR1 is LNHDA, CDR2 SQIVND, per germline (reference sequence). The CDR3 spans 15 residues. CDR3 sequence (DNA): TGTGCCAGTAAACCGACAGGGGGTGGTGGAGATACGCAGTATTTT. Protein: CASKPTGGGGDTQYF.

Here the CDR3 reads CASSPGQDISDTQYF. CDR3 nucleotides: TGTGCCAGCAGCCCGGGACAGGACATTTCAGATACGCAGTATTTT. The V call is TRBV12-3 or TRBV12-4, the J call TRBJ2-3; 8 bases line up with TRBD1. The CDR3 is made up of 15 amino acids. After removal of 6 bases from V and 4 bases from J, the junction contained 9 bases not matched to a gene.

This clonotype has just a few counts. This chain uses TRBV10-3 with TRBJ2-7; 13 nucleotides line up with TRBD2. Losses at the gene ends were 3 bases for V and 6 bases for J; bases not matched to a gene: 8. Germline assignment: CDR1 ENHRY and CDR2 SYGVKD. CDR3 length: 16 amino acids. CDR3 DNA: TGTGCCATCAGTGATGCCGGGACTAGCGGGACCCCCGAGCAGTACTTC. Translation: CAISDAGTSGTPEQYF.

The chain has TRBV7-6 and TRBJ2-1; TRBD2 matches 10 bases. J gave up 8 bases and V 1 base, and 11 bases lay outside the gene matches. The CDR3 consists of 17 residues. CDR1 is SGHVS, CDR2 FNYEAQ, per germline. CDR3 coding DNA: TGTGCCAGCAGCTTAGATATAGCGGGGGGCAAACATGATGAGCAGTTCTTC. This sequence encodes CASSLDIAGGKHDEQFF.

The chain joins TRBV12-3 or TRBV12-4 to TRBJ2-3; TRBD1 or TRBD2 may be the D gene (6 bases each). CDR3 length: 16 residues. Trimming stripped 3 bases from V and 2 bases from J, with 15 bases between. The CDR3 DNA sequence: TGTGCCAGCAGTTTTACTTCGGGGGCCGCCACAGATACGCAGTATTTT. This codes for CASSFTSGAATDTQYF.

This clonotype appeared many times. CDR3 nucleotides: TGTGCCAGCAGCTTACGTCCGGGACAGGGTTTAGAGTGGGGCACAGATACGCAGTATTTT. Translation gives CASSLRPGQGLEWGTDTQYF. V usage is TRBV7-2 and J usage is TRBJ2-3; 9 nucleotides agree with TRBD1. Trimming removed 2 bases from V and 1 base from J; junction bases left unmatched: 16. CDR3 length equals 20 residues. From germline, CDR1 is SGHTA and CDR2 FQGNSA.

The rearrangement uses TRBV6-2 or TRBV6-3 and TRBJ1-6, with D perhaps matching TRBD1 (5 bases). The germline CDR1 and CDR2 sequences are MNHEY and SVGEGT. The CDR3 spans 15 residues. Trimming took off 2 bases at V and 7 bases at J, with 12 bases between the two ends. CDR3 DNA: TGTGCCAGCAGTTACCCCGACAGCCTGAATTCACCCCTCCACTTT. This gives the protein CASSYPDSLNSPLHF.

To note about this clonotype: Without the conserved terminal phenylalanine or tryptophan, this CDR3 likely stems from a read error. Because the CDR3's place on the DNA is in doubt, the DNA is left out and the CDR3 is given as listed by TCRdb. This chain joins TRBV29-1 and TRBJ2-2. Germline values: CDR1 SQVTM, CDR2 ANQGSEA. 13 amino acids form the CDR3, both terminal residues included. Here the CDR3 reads CSVEVRTYVELLV.

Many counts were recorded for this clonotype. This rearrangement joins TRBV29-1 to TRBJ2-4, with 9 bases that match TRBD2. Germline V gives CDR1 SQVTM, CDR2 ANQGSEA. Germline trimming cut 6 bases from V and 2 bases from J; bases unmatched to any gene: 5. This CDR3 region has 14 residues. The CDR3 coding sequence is TGCAGCGTCCGGACTAGCGCGACCAAAAACATTCAGTACTTC. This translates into CSVRTSATKNIQYF. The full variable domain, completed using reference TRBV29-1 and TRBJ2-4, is SAVISQKPSRDICQRGTSLTIQCQVDSQVTMMFWYRQQPGQSLTLIATANQGSEATYESGFVIDKFPISRPNLTFSTLTVSNMSPEDSSIYLCSVRTSATKNIQYFGAGTRLSVL.

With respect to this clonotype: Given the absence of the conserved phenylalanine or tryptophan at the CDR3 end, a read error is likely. CDR3 in amino acids: CASRLAGRGQETQYS. CDR3 bases: TGTGCCAGTAGATTGGCAGGGCGCGGCCAAGAGACCCAGTACTCC. This rearrangement joins TRBV19 to TRBJ2-5, with a tentative D call TRBD1 (5 bases). CDR3 length: 15 amino acids. Trimming removed 6 bases at V and 1 base at J, with 15 bases between. From germline, CDR1 is LNHDA and CDR2 SQIVND (reference sequence).

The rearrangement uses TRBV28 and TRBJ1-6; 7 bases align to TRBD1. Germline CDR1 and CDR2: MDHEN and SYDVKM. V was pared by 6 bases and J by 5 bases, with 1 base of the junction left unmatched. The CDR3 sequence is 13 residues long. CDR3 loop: CASRDRNNSPLHF. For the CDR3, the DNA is TGTGCCAGCAGGGACAGGAATAATTCACCCCTCCACTTT.

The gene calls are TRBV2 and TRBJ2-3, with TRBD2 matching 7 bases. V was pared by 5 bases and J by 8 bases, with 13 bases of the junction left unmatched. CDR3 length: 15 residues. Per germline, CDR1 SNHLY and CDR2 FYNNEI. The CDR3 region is CASSPTSGARATQYF. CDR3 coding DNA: TGTGCCAGCAGTCCTACGAGCGGGGCGAGAGCTACGCAGTATTTT.

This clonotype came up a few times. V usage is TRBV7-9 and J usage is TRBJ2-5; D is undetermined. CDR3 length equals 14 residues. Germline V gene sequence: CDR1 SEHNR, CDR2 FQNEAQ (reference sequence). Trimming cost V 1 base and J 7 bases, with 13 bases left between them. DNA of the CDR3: TGTGCCAGCAGCTTAGGGGTGGATCGAGGGACCCAGTACTTC. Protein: CASSLGVDRGTQYF.

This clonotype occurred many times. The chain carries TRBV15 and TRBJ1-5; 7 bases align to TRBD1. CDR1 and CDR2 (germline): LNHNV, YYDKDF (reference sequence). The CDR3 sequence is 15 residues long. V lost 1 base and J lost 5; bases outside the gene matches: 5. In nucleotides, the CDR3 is TGTGCCACCAGCAGAGGAATCGGGACAGATCAGCCCCAGCATTTT. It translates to CATSRGIGTDQPQHF.

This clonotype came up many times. CDR3 sequence: CSVEELRDSTTNEKLFF. The CDR3, as DNA: TGCAGCGTTGAAGAACTCCGGGACTCTACAACTAATGAAAAACTGTTTTTT. The chain couples TRBV29-1 to TRBJ1-4, with D tentatively TRBD1 (5 bases). The germline gives CDR1 SQVTM, CDR2 ANQGSEA. The ends were cut back, 0 bases at V and 0 bases at J, with 14 bases in the middle. The CDR3 extends over 17 amino acids.

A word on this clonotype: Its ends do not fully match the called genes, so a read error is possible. The CDR3: CASIQDPLGTTGANVLTF. CDR3 bases: TGCGCCAGCATCCAAGATCCACTGGGGACAACTGGGGCCAACGTCCTGACTTTC. The rearrangement joins TRBV4-1 to TRBJ2-6; possible D gene TRBD1, 6 bases. The CDR3 consists of 18 residues. Looked up from germline, CDR1 is MGHRA and CDR2 is YSYEKL.

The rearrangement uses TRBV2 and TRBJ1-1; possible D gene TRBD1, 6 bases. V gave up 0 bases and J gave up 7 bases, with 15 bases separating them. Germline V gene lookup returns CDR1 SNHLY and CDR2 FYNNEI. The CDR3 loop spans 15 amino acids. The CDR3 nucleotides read TGTGCCAGCAGTGAAGCAATAGGGGGGAGGGGTGAAGCTTTCTTT. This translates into CASSEAIGGRGEAFF.

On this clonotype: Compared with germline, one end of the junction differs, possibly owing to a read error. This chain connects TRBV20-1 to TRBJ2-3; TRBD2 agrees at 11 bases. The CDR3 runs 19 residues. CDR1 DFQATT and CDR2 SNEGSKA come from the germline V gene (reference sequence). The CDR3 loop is CSTRHLYGSGREGTDTQYF. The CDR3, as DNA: TGCAGTACTAGACACCTTTATGGTAGCGGGAGGGAGGGCACAGATACGCAGTATTTT.

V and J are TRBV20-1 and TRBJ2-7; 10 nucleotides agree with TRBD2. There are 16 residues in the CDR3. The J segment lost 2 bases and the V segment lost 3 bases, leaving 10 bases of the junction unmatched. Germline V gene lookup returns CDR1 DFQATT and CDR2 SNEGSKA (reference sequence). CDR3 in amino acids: CSASTPVAGGTYEQYF. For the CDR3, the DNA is TGCAGTGCTAGCACCCCTGTAGCGGGGGGCACCTACGAGCAGTACTTC.

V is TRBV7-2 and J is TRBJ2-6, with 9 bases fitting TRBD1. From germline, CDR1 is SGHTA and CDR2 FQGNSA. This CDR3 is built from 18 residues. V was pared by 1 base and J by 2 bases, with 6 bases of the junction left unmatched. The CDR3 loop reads CASSLGGQGYAGANVLTF. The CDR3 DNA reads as TGTGCCAGCAGCTTAGGGGGACAGGGTTACGCTGGGGCCAACGTCCTGACTTTC.

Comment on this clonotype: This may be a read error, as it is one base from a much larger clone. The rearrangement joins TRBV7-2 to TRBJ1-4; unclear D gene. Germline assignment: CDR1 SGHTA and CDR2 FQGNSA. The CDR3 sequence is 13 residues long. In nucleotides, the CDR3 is TGTGCCAGCAGCTTGCGTTATGATGAAAAACCGTTTTTT. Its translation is CASSLRYDEKPFF.